Below are 13 T cell receptor beta chains sequenced from a single sample in a study of CD8 T cells in ankylosing spondylitis. TCRdb processed the 5' RACE reads anew with MiXCR; each CDR3 protein has one entry. The top ten hold under 8.5% of the sample, which has 250,000 to 300,000 distinct CDR3 sequences, 20% seen once. Input material: blood, either unsorted or a sorted T cell fraction (not recorded which). Receptors originate from a male donor with ankylosing spondylitis or in good health (not recorded which).

A few counts support this clonotype. The gene calls are TRBV20-1 and TRBJ2-3, with 9 bases matching TRBD2. CDR3 length equals 13 residues. Germline V lookup: CDR1 DFQATT, CDR2 SNEGSKA (reference sequence). V lost 7 bases to trimming and J lost 5 bases; unmatched junction nucleotides: 7. CDR3 sequence (DNA): TGCAGTGGCGAAATAGCGGGAGTAGATACGCAGTATTTT. It is translated as CSGEIAGVDTQYF.

This clonotype was seen ten or more times. The rearrangement joins TRBV3-1 to TRBJ2-1, with a tentative D call TRBD2 (6 bases). The germline gives CDR1 LGHDT, CDR2 YNNKEL (reference sequence). The CDR3 loop spans 14 amino acids. Trimming took 1 base from V and 3 from J, leaving 7 bases between them. Here the CDR3 reads CASSQVTSYNEQFF. CDR3 in DNA: TGTGCCAGCAGCCAAGTGACTAGCTACAATGAGCAGTTCTTC.

V and J are TRBV10-3 and TRBJ2-5; 8 nucleotides match TRBD2. The CDR3 spans 13 residues. In germline, CDR1 is ENHRY, CDR2 SYGVKD. V was pared by 2 bases and J by 5 bases, with 1 base of the junction left unmatched. The DNA of the CDR3 is TGTGCCATCAGTGAGCGGGGGGGTGAGACCCAGTACTTC. Protein product: CAISERGGETQYF.

This clonotype was seen repeatedly, ten times or more. The rearrangement joins TRBV5-1 to TRBJ2-3; D perhaps matches TRBD1 (6 bases). From germline, CDR1 is SGHRS and CDR2 YFSETQ. This CDR3 contains 15 residues. V dropped 0 bases and J dropped 4 bases, with 12 bases sitting between them. The CDR3 region has the DNA TGCGCCAGCAGCTTGGTTACAGGGAGTCCAGATACGCAGTATTTT. It translates to CASSLVTGSPDTQYF.

This clonotype appeared a few times. This chain connects TRBV12-3 or TRBV12-4 to TRBJ2-7; 7 bases line up with TRBD2. The CDR3 has 12 residues. The V and J ends lost 8 bases and 6 bases, in that order; junction bases with no gene match: 7. CDR3 bases: TGTGCCAGCCGGGGGGTCAGCGGCGAGCAGTACGTC. This codes for CASRGVSGEQYV.

This clonotype has just a few counts. The chain has TRBV7-8 and TRBJ2-1, with D unclear. This CDR3 contains 14 residues. Germline V gene data show CDR1 as SGHVS and CDR2 as FQNEAQ. The V gene lost 5 bases and the J gene lost 7 bases, with 15 bases spanning the gap. The CDR3 loop reads CASSQSFGRNEQFF. CDR3 nucleotide sequence: TGTGCCAGCAGCCAATCCTTTGGCCGGAATGAGCAGTTCTTC.

A few counts support this clonotype. The chain has TRBV5-1 and TRBJ2-1; 8 nucleotides agree with TRBD2. J was trimmed by 3 bases and V by 3 bases; bases with no gene match: 8. Germline lookup yields CDR1 SGHRS and CDR2 YFSETQ. The CDR3 length is 16 residues. The CDR3 bases are TGCGCCAGCAGCTCGGGGGGGAGGGGCTTCTACAATGAGCAGTTCTTC. Amino acids: CASSSGGRGFYNEQFF.

This clonotype has more than one count but fewer than ten. J is TRBJ1-1 and V is TRBV7-9; D perhaps matches TRBD1 (5 bases). Germline V gives CDR1 SEHNR, CDR2 FQNEAQ (reference sequence). The ends were cut back, 4 bases at V and 5 bases at J, with 11 bases in the middle. This CDR3 contains 13 residues. CDR3 sequence: CASSSAGGTEAFF. The CDR3 DNA reads as TGTGCCAGCAGCTCAGCTGGGGGTACTGAAGCTTTCTTT.

This clonotype was counted once. The chain combines TRBV11-3 with TRBJ1-1; unclear D gene. Trimming pared 4 bases from V and 1 base from J, leaving 10 bases between. The CDR3 is 14 amino acids. CDR1 and CDR2 (germline): SGHNT, YENEEA. CDR3 region: CASSWARGNTEAFF. The CDR3 DNA follows: TGTGCCAGCAGCTGGGCCCGAGGGAACACTGAAGCTTTCTTT.

This clonotype was recorded many times. The chain combines TRBV4-1 with TRBJ2-2; possible D gene TRBD1, 6 bases. The CDR3 is made up of 14 amino acids. CDR1 is MGHRA, CDR2 YSYEKL, per germline. Trimming pared 5 bases from V and 9 bases from J, leaving 16 bases between. CDR3 protein: CASSYGGQPRELFF. DNA of the CDR3: TGCGCCAGCAGCTACGGTGGACAGCCCCGGGAGCTGTTTTTT.

The gene calls are TRBV3-1 and TRBJ2-7; no reliable D call. The CDR3 sequence is 13 residues long. The germline V and J ends were trimmed by 0 bases and 6 bases, with 9 bases remaining between them. The germline gives CDR1 LGHDT, CDR2 YNNKEL (reference sequence). The DNA of the CDR3 is TGTGCCAGCAGCCAAGATCCTGCCCGCGAGCAGTACGTC. Amino acid sequence: CASSQDPAREQYV.

The chain uses TRBV11-2 and TRBJ2-1; 10 nucleotides line up with TRBD2. J lost 6 bases, V lost 0 bases, and 2 bases had no gene match. The CDR3 is 15 residues long. Germline V CDR1 and CDR2: SGHAT, FQNNGV. CDR3 region: CASSLDWTSGNEQFF. In DNA form, the CDR3 reads TGTGCCAGCAGCTTAGATTGGACTAGCGGCAATGAGCAGTTCTTC.

This chain links TRBV11-2 with TRBJ2-7, with 8 bases that match TRBD2. Germline V lookup: CDR1 SGHAT, CDR2 FQNNGV. The CDR3 has 15 amino acids. Losses at the gene ends were 2 bases for V and 1 base for J; bases not matched to a gene: 4. The CDR3 DNA reads TGTGCCAGCAGCTTATCCAGCGGGGGATCCTACGAGCAGTACGTC. Amino acid sequence: CASSLSSGGSYEQYV.